The 5 T cell receptor beta chains listed next were all sequenced from one sample in a study of blood T cells in healthy people across ages. Through a sample-barcoded 5' primer and a J-beta primer mix, a second PCR was run for roughly 6 to 12 cycles. TCRdb re-derived calls from the 5' RACE reads in MiXCR, one entry per CDR3 protein. The sample holds about 1.1 million distinct CDR3 sequences, roughly two fifths seen once. Sequencing used blood. These receptors were obtained from a young man in good health.

The chain employs TRBV5-1 and TRBJ2-1, with unresolved D. V lost 0 bases and J 10 bases, leaving 17 bases between the germline ends. The germline V gene has CDR1 SGHRS and CDR2 YFSETQ. The CDR3 loop spans 15 amino acids. The CDR3 spells CASSLGFYNGYEQFF. The CDR3 DNA sequence: TGCGCCAGCAGCTTGGGGTTCTACAATGGATACGAGCAGTTCTTC.

This rearrangement joins TRBV5-1 to TRBJ2-1; TRBD1 might be the D (6 bases). TRBJ2-7 explains the end of the DNA better; the J call may be wrong. The length of the CDR3 is 16 residues. CDR1 SGHRS and CDR2 YFSETQ come from the germline V gene. The CDR3 protein is CASSSNLQGNYNEQYF. The DNA of the CDR3 is TGCGCCAGCAGCTCGAACCTCCAGGGGAACTACAATGAGCAGTACTTC.

This clonotype was seen a handful of times. This chain connects TRBV24-1 to TRBJ2-2, with TRBD1 as a possible D gene (6 bases). Trimming took off 4 bases at V and 2 bases at J, with 13 bases between the two ends. The CDR3 runs 16 residues. Looked up from germline, CDR1 is KGHDR and CDR2 is SFDVKD. CDR3 protein: CATSDTNRVNTGELFF. The CDR3 DNA sequence: TGTGCCACCAGTGACACTAACAGGGTAAACACCGGGGAGCTGTTTTTT.

This chain links TRBV7-2 with TRBJ2-5; D possibly matches TRBD1 or TRBD2 (6 bases each). From germline, CDR1 is SGHTA and CDR2 FQGNSA. CDR3 length equals 16 residues. V was clipped by 1 base and J by 11 bases, with 23 bases between them. In nucleotides, the CDR3 is TGTGCCAGCAGCTTAGGAGGGGGGTTCTCCTACAATGAGCAGTACTTC. Protein product: CASSLGGGFSYNEQYF.

The chain uses TRBV7-8 and TRBJ2-1, with TRBD2 as a possible D gene (6 bases). The J call could be wrong; TRBJ2-7 is a better fit for the DNA end. The CDR3 consists of 16 residues. Germline values: CDR1 SGHVS, CDR2 FQNEAQ. Written as DNA, the CDR3 is TGTGCCAGCAGCTTAGATCGGGGGAGGACCTACAATGAGCAGTACTTC. Its protein product is CASSLDRGRTYNEQYF.